What follows are 4 T cell receptor beta chains derived from one specimen sequenced in a study of T cell responses to AZD1222 COVID-19 vaccine. Data came from immunoSEQ multiplex PCR; TCRdb stores just in-frame clones and leaves some out. Among 100,000 to 150,000 clones listed, 86% were seen once. Source: peripheral blood, taken on day 0 of AZD1222 vaccination. Source of these receptors: an adult in good health.

The V gene is TRBV18, the J gene TRBJ1-5; the match to TRBD1 covers 9 bases. V lost 5 bases to trimming and J lost 1 base; unmatched junction nucleotides: 6. This CDR3 spans 16 amino acids. Germline values: CDR1 KGHSH, CDR2 LQKENI. The CDR3 coding sequence is TGTGCCAGCTCATCACAGGGGGCCGGGAGCAATCAGCCCCAGCATTTT. This sequence encodes CASSSQGAGSNQPQHF.

The chain has TRBV19 and TRBJ1-2; 7 bases map to TRBD1. The V segment lost 9 bases and the J segment 3 bases; nucleotides outside the gene matches: 7. Germline CDR1 and CDR2: LNHDA and SQIVND (reference sequence). This CDR3 has 13 residues. The CDR3 coding sequence is TGTGCCAGCCAGGGGGACAAGCACTATGGCTACACCTTC. Residues: CASQGDKHYGYTF.

The chain joins TRBV4-3 to TRBJ2-2, with no clear D. CDR3 length: 15 amino acids. V was pared by 0 bases and J by 4 bases, with 9 bases between. Per the germline V gene, CDR1 is LGHNA and CDR2 is YSLEER. CDR3 coding DNA: TGCGCCAGCAGCCAAGATCTGACGGGCACCGGGGAGCTGTTTTTT. This sequence encodes CASSQDLTGTGELFF.

The chain uses TRBV7-9 and TRBJ2-1; 7 bases are shared with TRBD1. This CDR3 is built from 16 residues. V lost 2 bases and J lost 9; bases outside the gene matches: 13. CDR1 and CDR2 from the germline V gene are SEHNR and FQNEAQ (reference sequence). The CDR3 region is CASSLHWQGEGAEQFF. The CDR3 coding sequence is TGTGCCAGCAGCTTACATTGGCAGGGCGAGGGGGCTGAGCAGTTCTTC.